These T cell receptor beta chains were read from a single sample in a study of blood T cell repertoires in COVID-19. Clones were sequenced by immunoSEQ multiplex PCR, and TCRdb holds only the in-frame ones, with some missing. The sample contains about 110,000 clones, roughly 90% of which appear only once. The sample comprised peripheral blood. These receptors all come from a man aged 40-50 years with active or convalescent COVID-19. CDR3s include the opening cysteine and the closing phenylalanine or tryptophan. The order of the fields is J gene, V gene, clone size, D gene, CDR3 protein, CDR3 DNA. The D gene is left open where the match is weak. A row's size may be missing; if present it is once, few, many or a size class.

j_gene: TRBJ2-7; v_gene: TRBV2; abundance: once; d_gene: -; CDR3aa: CASRRYEQYF; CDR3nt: TGTGCCAGCAGGAGATACGAGCAGTACTTC
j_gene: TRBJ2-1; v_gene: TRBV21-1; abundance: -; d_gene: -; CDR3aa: CASSKVLAEDDEQFF; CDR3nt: TGTGCCAGCAGCAAAGTACTAGCGGAGGATGATGAGCAGTTCTTC
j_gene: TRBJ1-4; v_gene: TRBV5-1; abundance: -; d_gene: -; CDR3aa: CASSLNTGNEKLFF; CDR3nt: TGCGCCAGCAGCCTTAACACAGGGAATGAAAAACTGTTTTTT
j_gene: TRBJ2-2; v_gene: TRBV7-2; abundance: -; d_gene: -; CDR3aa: CASSLRGTYGTGELFF; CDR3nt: TGTGCCAGCAGCTTAAGAGGGACTTACGGCACCGGGGAGCTGTTTTTT
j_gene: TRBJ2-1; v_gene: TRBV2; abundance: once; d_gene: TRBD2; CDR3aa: CASSEDASGRAPMLF; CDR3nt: TGTGCCAGCAGTGAAGATGCTAGCGGGAGGGCTCCCATGCTCTTC
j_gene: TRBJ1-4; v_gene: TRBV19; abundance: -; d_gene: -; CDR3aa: CASSMQGTVEKLFF; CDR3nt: TGTGCCAGTAGTATGCAGGGTACCGTTGAAAAACTGTTTTTT
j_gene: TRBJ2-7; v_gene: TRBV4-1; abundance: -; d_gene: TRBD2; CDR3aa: CASSQDASGLYEQYF; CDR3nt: TGCGCCAGCAGCCAAGACGCTAGCGGGTTATACGAGCAGTACTTC
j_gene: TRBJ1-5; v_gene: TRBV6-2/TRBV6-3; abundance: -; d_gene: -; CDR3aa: CASSLQGGSNQPQHF; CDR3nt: TGTGCCAGCAGCCTACAGGGAGGGAGCAATCAGCCCCAGCATTTT
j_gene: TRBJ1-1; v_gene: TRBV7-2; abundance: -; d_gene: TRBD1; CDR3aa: CASRPDRVLGEAFF; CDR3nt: TGTGCCAGCAGACCCGACAGGGTGCTCGGTGAAGCTTTCTTT
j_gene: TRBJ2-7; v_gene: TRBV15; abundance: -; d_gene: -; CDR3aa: CATSPGREGYEQYF; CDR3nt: TGTGCCACCAGCCCCGGACGGGAAGGCTACGAGCAGTACTTC
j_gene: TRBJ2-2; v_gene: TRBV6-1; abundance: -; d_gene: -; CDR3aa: CASSEKGSRRSKAGELFF; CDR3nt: TGTGCCAGCAGTGAAAAGGGTAGTCGGAGGTCCAAGGCCGGGGAGCTGTTTTTT
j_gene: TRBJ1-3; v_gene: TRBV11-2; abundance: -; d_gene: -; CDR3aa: CASSLSNTIYF; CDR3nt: TGTGCCAGCAGCCTCTCAAACACCATATATTTT
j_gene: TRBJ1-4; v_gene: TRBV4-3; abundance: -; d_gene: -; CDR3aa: CASSQGQREKLFF; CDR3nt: TGCGCCAGCAGCCAAGGACAACGGGAAAAACTGTTTTTT
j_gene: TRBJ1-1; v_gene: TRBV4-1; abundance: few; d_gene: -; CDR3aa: CASRGLTVNTEAFF; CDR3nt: TGCGCCAGCAGGGGATTGACAGTAAATACTGAAGCTTTCTTT
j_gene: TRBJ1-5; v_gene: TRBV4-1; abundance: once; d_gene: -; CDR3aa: CASSQVIPGGRSQPQHF; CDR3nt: TGCGCCAGCAGCCAAGTGATTCCCGGGGGGAGAAGTCAGCCCCAGCATTTT
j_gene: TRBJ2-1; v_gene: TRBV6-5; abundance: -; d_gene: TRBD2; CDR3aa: CASSVSGGYNEQFF; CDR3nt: TGTGCCAGCAGCGTAAGCGGGGGCTACAATGAGCAGTTCTTC
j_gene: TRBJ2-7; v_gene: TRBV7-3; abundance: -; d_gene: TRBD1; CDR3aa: CASSPSLTGTEQYF; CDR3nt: TGTGCCAGCAGCCCCTCTTTGACAGGGACCGAGCAGTACTTC
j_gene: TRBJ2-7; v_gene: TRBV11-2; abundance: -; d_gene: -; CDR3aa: CASRSCLSEALSYEQYF; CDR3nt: TGTGCCAGCCGCTCGTGTCTCAGCGAAGCCCTTTCCTACGAGCAGTACTTC
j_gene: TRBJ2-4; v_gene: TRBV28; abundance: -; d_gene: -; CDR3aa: CASSLPGGAPDIQYF; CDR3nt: TGTGCCAGCAGTTTACCGGGTGGGGCTCCGGACATTCAGTACTTC
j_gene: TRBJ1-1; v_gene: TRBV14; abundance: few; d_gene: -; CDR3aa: CASSQDGGHKAFF; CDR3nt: TGTGCCAGCAGCCAAGACGGCGGGCATAAAGCTTTCTTT
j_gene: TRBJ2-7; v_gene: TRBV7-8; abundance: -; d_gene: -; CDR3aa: CASSLATGSLYEQYF; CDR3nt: TGTGCCAGCAGCTTAGCTACCGGGAGTCTCTACGAGCAGTACTTC
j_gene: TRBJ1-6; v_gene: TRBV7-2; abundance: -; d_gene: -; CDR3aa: CASSFYDRENSPLHF; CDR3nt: TGTGCCAGCAGCTTCTACGATAGGGAGAATTCACCCCTCCACTTT
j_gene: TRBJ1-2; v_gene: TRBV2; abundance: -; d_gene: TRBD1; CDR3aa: CASSLRDSYGYTF; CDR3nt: TGTGCCAGCAGTTTGAGGGACAGTTATGGCTACACCTTC
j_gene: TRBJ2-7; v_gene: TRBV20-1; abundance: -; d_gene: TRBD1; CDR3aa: CSASKTGATYEQYF; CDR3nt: TGCAGTGCTAGTAAGACAGGGGCCACTTACGAGCAGTACTTC
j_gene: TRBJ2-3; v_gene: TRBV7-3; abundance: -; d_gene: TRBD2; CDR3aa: CASSLKRTSADTQYF; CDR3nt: TGTGCCAGCAGCTTAAAGCGGACTAGTGCAGATACGCAGTATTTT
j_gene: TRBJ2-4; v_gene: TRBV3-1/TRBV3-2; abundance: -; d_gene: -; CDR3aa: CASSFGSKNIQYF; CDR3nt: TGTGCCAGCAGCTTCGGGTCCAAAAACATTCAGTACTTC
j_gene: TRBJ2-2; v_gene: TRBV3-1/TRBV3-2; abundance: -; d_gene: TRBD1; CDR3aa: CASRSGGQGSTGELFF; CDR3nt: TGTGCCAGCAGGTCGGGGGGACAGGGAAGCACCGGGGAGCTGTTTTTT